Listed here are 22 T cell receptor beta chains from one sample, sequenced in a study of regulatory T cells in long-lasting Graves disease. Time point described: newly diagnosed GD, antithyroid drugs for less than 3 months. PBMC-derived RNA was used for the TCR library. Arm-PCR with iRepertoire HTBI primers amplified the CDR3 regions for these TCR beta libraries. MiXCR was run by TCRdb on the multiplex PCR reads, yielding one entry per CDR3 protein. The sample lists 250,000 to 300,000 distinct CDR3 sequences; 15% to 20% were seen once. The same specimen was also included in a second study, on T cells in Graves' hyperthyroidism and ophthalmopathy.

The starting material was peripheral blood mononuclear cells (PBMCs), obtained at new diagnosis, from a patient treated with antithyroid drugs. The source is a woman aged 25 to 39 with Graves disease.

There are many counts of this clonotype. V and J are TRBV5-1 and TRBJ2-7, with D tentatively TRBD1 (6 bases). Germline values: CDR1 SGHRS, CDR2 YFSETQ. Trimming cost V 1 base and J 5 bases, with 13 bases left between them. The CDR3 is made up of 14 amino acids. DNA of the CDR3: TGCGCCAGCAGCTTGTCGTGGGGGCCGGACGAGCAGTACTTC. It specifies CASSLSWGPDEQYF.

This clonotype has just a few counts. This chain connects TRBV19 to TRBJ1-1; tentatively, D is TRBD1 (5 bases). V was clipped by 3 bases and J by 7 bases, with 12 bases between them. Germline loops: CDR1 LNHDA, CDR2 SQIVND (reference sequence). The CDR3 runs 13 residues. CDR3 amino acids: CASSIRYRYEAFF. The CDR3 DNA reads TGTGCCAGTAGTATCCGGTACAGGTATGAAGCTTTCTTT.

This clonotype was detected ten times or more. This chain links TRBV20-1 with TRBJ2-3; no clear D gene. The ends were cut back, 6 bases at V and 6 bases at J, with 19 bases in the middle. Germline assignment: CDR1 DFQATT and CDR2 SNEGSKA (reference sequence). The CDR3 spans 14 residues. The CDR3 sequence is CSARSPPRVDTQYF. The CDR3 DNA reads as TGCAGTGCCCGATCGCCCCCTAGGGTGGATACGCAGTATTTT.

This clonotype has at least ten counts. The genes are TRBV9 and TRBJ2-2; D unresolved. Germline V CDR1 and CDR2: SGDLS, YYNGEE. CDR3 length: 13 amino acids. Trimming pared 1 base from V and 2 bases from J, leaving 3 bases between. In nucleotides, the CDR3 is TGTGCCAGCAGCGTAATTAACACCGGGGAGCTGTTTTTT. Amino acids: CASSVINTGELFF.

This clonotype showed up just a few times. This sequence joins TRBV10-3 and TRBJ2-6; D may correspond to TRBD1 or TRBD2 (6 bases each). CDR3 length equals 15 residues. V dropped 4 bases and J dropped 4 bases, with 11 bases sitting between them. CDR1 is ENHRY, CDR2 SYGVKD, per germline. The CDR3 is CAISGGAAGANVLTF. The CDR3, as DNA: TGTGCCATCAGTGGGGGGGCCGCCGGGGCCAACGTCCTGACTTTC.

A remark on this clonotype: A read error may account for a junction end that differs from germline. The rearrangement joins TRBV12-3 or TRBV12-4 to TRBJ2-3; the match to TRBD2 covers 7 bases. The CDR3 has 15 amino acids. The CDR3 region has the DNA TGTGCCAGCGAGCGGGGTGGCGGGGGTGAGGATAGGCAGTATTTT. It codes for CASERGGGGEDRQYF.

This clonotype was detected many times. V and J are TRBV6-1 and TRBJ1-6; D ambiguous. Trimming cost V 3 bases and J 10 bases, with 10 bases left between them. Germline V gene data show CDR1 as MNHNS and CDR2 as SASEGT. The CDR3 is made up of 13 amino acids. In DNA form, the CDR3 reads TGTGCCAGCAGTGACAGAGAGAGGTCACCCCTCCACTTT. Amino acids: CASSDRERSPLHF.

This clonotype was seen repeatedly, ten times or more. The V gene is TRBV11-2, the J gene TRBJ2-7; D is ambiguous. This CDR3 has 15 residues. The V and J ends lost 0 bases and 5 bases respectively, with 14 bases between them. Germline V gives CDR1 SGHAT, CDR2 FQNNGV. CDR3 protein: CASSLEGSVDHEQYF. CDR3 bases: TGTGCCAGCAGCTTAGAAGGTTCGGTAGACCACGAGCAGTACTTC. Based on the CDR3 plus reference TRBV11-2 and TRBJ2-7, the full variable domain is EAGVAQSPRYKIIEKRQSVAFWCNPISGHATLYWYQQILGQGPKLLIQFQNNGVVDDSQLPKDRFSAERLKGVDSTLKIQPAKLEDSAVYLCASSLEGSVDHEQYFGPGTRLTVT.

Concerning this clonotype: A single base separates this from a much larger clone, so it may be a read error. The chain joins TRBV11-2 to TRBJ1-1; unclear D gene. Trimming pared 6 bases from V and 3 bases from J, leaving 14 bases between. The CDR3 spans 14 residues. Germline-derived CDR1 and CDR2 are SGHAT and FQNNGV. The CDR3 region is CASRQSAWDTEAFF. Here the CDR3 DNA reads TGTGCCAGCAGACAATCGGCTTGGGACACTGAAGCTTTCTTT.

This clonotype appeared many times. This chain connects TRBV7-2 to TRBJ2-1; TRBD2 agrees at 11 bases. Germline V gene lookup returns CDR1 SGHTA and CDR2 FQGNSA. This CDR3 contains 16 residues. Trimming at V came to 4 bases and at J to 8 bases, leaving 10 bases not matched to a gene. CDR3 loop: CASSSNSGGGRDEQFF. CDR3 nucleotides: TGTGCCAGCAGCTCTAATAGCGGGGGGGGTAGGGATGAGCAGTTCTTC.

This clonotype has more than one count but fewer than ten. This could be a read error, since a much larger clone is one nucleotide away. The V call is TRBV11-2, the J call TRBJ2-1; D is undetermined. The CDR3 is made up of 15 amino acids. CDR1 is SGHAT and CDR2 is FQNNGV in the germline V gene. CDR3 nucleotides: TGTGCCAGCAGCTTAGAGGGTAGCTCCCACAATGAGCAGTTCTTC. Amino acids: CASSLEGSSHNEQFF.

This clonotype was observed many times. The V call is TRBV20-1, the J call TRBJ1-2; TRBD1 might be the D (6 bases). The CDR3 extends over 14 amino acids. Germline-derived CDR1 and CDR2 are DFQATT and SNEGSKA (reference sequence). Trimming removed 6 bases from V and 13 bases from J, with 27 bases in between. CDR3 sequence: CSALVSGAASRLTF. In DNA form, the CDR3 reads TGCAGTGCCCTGGTTTCAGGGGCGGCCTCTCGGCTCACCTTC.

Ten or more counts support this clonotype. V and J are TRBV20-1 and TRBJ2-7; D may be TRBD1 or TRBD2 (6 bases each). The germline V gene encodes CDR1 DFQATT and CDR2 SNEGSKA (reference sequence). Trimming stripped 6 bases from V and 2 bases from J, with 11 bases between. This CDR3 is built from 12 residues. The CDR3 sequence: CSAAGHPYEQYF. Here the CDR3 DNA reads TGCAGTGCCGCGGGACACCCCTACGAGCAGTACTTC.

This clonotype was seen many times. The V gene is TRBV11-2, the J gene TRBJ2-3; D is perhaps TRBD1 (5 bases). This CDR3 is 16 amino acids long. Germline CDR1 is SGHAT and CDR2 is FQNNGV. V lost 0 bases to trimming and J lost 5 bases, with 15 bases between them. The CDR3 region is CASSLDRVQGGDTQYF. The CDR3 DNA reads TGTGCCAGCAGCTTAGATCGTGTCCAGGGTGGAGATACGCAGTATTTT.

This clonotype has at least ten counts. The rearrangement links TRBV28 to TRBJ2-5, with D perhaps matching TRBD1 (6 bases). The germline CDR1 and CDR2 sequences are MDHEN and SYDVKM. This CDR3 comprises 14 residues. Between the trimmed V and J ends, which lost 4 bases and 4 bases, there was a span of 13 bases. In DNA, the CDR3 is TGTGCCAGCAGTTACGCCTTGGGGGCAGAGACCCAGTACTTC. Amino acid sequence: CASSYALGAETQYF.

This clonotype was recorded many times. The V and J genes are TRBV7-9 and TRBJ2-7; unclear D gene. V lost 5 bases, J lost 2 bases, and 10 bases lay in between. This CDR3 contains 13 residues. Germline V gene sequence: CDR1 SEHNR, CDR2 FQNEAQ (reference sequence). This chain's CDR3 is CASSMGLTYEQYF. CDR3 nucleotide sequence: TGTGCCAGCAGCATGGGATTAACCTACGAGCAGTACTTC.

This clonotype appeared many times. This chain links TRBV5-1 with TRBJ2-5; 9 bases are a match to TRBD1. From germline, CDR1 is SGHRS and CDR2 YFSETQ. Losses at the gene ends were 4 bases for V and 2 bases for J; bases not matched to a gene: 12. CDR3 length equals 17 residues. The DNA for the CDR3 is TGCGCCAGCAGCCCATCCCTAACCGGGACAGGGCAAGAGACCCAGTACTTC. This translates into CASSPSLTGTGQETQYF.

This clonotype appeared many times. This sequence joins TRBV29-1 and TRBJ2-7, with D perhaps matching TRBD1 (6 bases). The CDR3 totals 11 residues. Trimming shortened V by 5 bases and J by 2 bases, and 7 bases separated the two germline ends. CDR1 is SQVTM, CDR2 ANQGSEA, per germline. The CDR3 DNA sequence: TGCAGCGTTAGGACAGCCTACGAGCAGTACTTC. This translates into CSVRTAYEQYF.

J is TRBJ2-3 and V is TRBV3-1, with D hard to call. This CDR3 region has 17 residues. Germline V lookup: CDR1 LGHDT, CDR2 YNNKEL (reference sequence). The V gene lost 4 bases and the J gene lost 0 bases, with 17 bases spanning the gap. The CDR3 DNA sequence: TGTGCCAGCAGCCCCAGTTTCGGCTCCTCTAGCACAGATACGCAGTATTTT. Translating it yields CASSPSFGSSSTDTQYF.

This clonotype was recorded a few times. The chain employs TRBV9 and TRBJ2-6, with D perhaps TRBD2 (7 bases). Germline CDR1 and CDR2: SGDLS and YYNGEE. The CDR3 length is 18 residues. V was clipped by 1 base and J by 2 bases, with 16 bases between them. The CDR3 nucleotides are TGTGCCAGCAGCGTAAGGACGGGGGGCGCTACTGGGGCCAACGTCCTGACTTTC. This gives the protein CASSVRTGGATGANVLTF.

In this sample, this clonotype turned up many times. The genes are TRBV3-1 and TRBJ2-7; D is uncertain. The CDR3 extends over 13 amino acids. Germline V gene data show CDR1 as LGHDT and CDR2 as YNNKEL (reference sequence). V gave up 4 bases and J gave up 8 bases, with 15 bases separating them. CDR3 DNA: TGTGCCAGCAGCCCAGGACGGAGAACTAAGCAGTACTTC. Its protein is CASSPGRRTKQYF.

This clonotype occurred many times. For the CDR3, the DNA is TGCAGTGGAGGAGGGGGGACTAGCGGGGGGGCTTACAATGAGCAGTTCTTC. Protein: CSGGGGTSGGAYNEQFF. The chain joins TRBV20-1 to TRBJ2-1; 16 positions agree with TRBD2. This CDR3 is 17 amino acids long. The V segment lost 7 bases and the J segment 4 bases; nucleotides outside the gene matches: 10. CDR1 is DFQATT and CDR2 is SNEGSKA in the germline V gene (reference sequence).